Sequencing of this TCR beta chain was carried out in a study of spatial heterogeneity in lung cancer. Study information: Sequence detection consistently recorded a greater number of beta-chain than alpha-chain sequences.

This clonotype showed up many times. Its antigen is undetermined. General observations from the study: It was found that expanded intratumoral alpha and beta TCR counts tracked tumor mutation counts.

V gave up 1 base and J gave up 4 bases, with 17 bases separating them. The CDR3 has 16 residues. Germline V gene lookup returns CDR1 SGHRS and CDR2 YFSETQ. TCRdb recomputed calls from the 5' RACE reads with MiXCR, one row per CDR3 protein. This sample has 25,000 to 30,000 distinct CDR3 sequences, with roughly 7.2% found just once. The time point is: sample taken at primary tumor resection. This chain joins TRBV5-1 and TRBJ1-2; possibly TRBD1 for D (5 bases). The input for sequencing was lung tumor tissue, taken at surgery. The TCR sequence derives from a male donor with early-stage non-small cell lung cancer. The CDR3 protein is CASSLFAINGGYGYTF. The CDR3 DNA is TGCGCCAGCAGCTTGTTTGCGATAAATGGGGGCTATGGCTACACCTTC.